The present T cell receptor (beta chain) was sequenced within a study of blood T cell repertoires in COVID-19. Overall study context: Samples taken during acute and convalescent COVID-19 were collected in the United States, Italy and Spain. PBMCs, B-cell-depleted T cells, or T cells were the source of the cDNA or gDNA that made up the material.

The CDR3 has 13 residues. The germline V gene has CDR1 SGHTA and CDR2 FQGNSA. Trimming took off 6 bases at V and 3 bases at J, with 9 bases between the two ends. In the original processing: It was from reference gene primer amplification that nucleated cell counts were estimated. Using immunoSEQ multiplex PCR, the repertoire was profiled, and TCRdb retains in-frame clones only, with some absent. The DNA was the basis for D and trimming; V, J and clone size are from that table. The table includes about 90,000 clones, 76% detected once. V gene TRBV7-2 combines with J gene TRBJ1-5; D not certain. Specimen: peripheral blood. This receptor was obtained from a man in his 70s with acute or convalescent COVID-19. The DNA for the CDR3 is TGTGCCAGCAGTCGGGTTAACAATCAGCCCCAGCATTTT. Translated, it gives CASSRVNNQPQHF. The full variable domain, rest sourced from reference TRBV7-2 and TRBJ1-5, is GAGVSQSPSNKVTEKGKDVELRCDPISGHTALYWYRQSLGQGLEFLIYFQGNSAPDKSGLPSDRFSAERTGGSVSTLTIQRTQQEDSAVYLCASSRVNNQPQHFGDGTRLSIL.